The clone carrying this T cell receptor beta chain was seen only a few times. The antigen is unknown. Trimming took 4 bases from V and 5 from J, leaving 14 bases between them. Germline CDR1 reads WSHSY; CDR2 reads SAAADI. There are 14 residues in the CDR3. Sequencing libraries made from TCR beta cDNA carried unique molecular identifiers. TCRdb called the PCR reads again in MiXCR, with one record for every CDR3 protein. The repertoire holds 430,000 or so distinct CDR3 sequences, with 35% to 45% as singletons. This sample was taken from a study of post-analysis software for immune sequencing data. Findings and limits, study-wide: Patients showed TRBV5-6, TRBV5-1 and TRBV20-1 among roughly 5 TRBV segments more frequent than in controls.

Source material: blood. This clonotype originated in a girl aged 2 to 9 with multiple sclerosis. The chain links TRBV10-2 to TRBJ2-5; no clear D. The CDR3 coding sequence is TGCGCCAGCAGTGGGCTAGAGCGTAGGGAGACCCAGTACTTC. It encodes CASSGLERRETQYF.